One and the same sample provided the 15 T cell receptor beta chains below, sequenced in a study of T-cell memory formation after mild COVID-19 listed by TCRdb under 2021. Library generation was performed with 5' RACE. TCRdb lists the instrument as Illumina NovaSeq 6000. TCRdb passed the public sequencing reads through fastp at Q25 and MiXCR, retaining productive beta sequences. Records with the same CDR3 protein are collapsed into one entry carrying the most frequent genes and DNA. Within this sample are 300,000 to 400,000 distinct CDR3 sequences, with over 25% of them counted one time only. 13% of the sample goes to the ten largest clones. What was sequenced was PBMCs or a T cell subset sorted from them (not recorded which). These receptors were collected from an adult woman who had mild COVID-19 (a few samples of this study predate the infection). The sample titles of this study are shuffled in the database, so cell type and time point are left out; the donor was told from shared clones.

The CDR3 region has the DNA TGTGCCAGCAGCCCCCTCCACACCTTGAACAATGAGCAGTTCTTC. Amino acids: CASSPLHTLNNEQFF. The chain recombines TRBV7-9 with TRBJ2-1; no clear D. V lost 5 bases, J lost 5 bases, and 16 bases lay in between. CDR1 is SEHNR and CDR2 is FQNEAQ in the germline V gene (reference sequence). This CDR3 has 15 residues.

This clonotype was seen ten or more times. This chain connects TRBV15 to TRBJ2-1, with 8 bases fitting TRBD2. Germline CDR1 and CDR2: LNHNV and YYDKDF (reference sequence). This CDR3 has 16 amino acids. V shed 1 base, J shed 4 bases, and the junction held 6 bases outside the gene matches. Here the CDR3 reads CATSRASGSTYNEQFF. CDR3 nucleotides: TGTGCCACCAGCAGAGCCAGCGGGAGCACGTACAATGAGCAGTTCTTC.

This clonotype was observed a few times. The genes are TRBV2 and TRBJ1-5, with TRBD1 identical over 8 bases. The CDR3 spans 14 residues. V was clipped by 6 bases and J by 5 bases; unmatched bases: 6. CDR1 and CDR2 from the germline V gene are SNHLY and FYNNEI. The CDR3: CASSLGQGYQPQHF. The CDR3 DNA reads as TGTGCCAGCAGCCTCGGACAGGGATATCAGCCCCAGCATTTT.

This clonotype was seen only a few times. The chain carries TRBV12-5 and TRBJ1-4; D is possibly TRBD1 (5 bases). The length of the CDR3 is 15 residues. V was trimmed by 2 bases and J by 4 bases, leaving 11 bases between them. The germline CDR1 and CDR2 sequences are LGHNT and FRNRAP. The CDR3 DNA reads TGTGCTAGTGGTTTGTGGGTAACAGGTAATGAAAAACTGTTTTTT. Its translation is CASGLWVTGNEKLFF.

The chain links TRBV29-1 to TRBJ2-2; D is unresolved. This CDR3 is built from 14 residues. The V end lost 2 bases, the J end lost 0 bases, and 7 bases lay between the germline ends. Germline V gene sequence: CDR1 SQVTM, CDR2 ANQGSEA. CDR3 sequence (DNA): TGCAGCGTTGAATCTGGGGCGAACACCGGGGAGCTGTTTTTT. Amino acid sequence: CSVESGANTGELFF.

The chain uses TRBV24-1 and TRBJ1-6, with no clear D. The germline V gene encodes CDR1 KGHDR and CDR2 SFDVKD. The CDR3 has 14 residues. Trimming left V 6 bases short and J 4 bases short, with 9 bases between. The CDR3 region is CATSQGAYNSPLHF. CDR3 nucleotides: TGTGCCACCAGTCAAGGAGCGTATAATTCACCCCTCCACTTT.

J is TRBJ1-2 and V is TRBV29-1; no clear D gene. V was shortened by 6 bases and J by 7 bases, with 9 bases between the two germline ends. CDR3 size: 10 residues. Germline assignment: CDR1 SQVTM and CDR2 ANQGSEA. The CDR3 region has the DNA TGCAGCGTACCAGGCTCTGGCTACACCTTC. Protein: CSVPGSGYTF.

The table lists this clonotype with a few counts. The chain carries TRBV12-3 or TRBV12-4 and TRBJ2-7; 7 nucleotides match TRBD1. CDR3 length equals 14 residues. The ends lost 4 bases at V and 2 bases at J; junction bases unmatched: 5. The CDR3 DNA reads as TGTGCCAGCAGTTCGAGGGGACAGACCTACGAGCAGTACTTC. Its protein is CASSSRGQTYEQYF.

The chain employs TRBV7-9 and TRBJ2-1, with 7 bases lining up with TRBD2. There are 15 residues in the CDR3. V trimming: 0 bases; J trimming: 8 bases; junction bases outside the gene matches: 7. CDR1 is SEHNR, CDR2 FQNEAQ, per germline (reference sequence). The DNA for the CDR3 is TGTGCCAGCAGCTTAGCCCGCGGGAGCGCAGATGAGCAGTTCTTC. Encoded protein: CASSLARGSADEQFF.

The gene calls are TRBV11-2 and TRBJ2-5; 9 positions agree with TRBD1. Germline CDR1 reads SGHAT; CDR2 reads FQNNGV. V trimming: 5 bases; J trimming: 5 bases; junction bases outside the gene matches: 9. CDR3 length: 15 residues. The CDR3: CASSAGQGRAETQYF. The CDR3 coding sequence is TGTGCCAGCAGCGCAGGACAGGGGCGTGCTGAGACCCAGTACTTC.

The V gene is TRBV24-1, the J gene TRBJ2-3; D gene uncertain. Germline lookup yields CDR1 KGHDR and CDR2 SFDVKD. V was shortened by 5 bases and J by 6 bases, with 5 bases between the two germline ends. The CDR3 is made up of 11 amino acids. CDR3 DNA: TGTGCCACCAGTGGGGTGGATACGCAGTATTTT. Encoded protein: CATSGVDTQYF.

This clonotype was counted only a few times. The chain couples TRBV6-6 to TRBJ2-2, with 10 nucleotides matching TRBD2. Looked up from germline, CDR1 is MNHNY and CDR2 is SVGAGI (reference sequence). The junction had 4 bases not matched to a gene; V was cut back by 2 bases and J by 4 bases. The length of the CDR3 is 16 residues. The CDR3: CASSYGLAGATGELFF. The CDR3 bases are TGTGCCAGCAGTTACGGGCTAGCGGGAGCCACCGGGGAGCTGTTTTTT.

This chain uses TRBV12-3 or TRBV12-4 with TRBJ1-4, with unresolved D. There are 14 residues in the CDR3. Trimming pared 6 bases from V and 0 bases from J, leaving 8 bases between. CDR3 DNA: TGTGCCAGCAGGTACAGTGCAACTAATGAAAAACTGTTTTTT. Translated, it gives CASRYSATNEKLFF.

The gene calls are TRBV2 and TRBJ2-2; D is unresolved. The V and J ends lost 6 bases and 3 bases respectively, with 2 bases between them. The CDR3 runs to 11 residues. CDR1 SNHLY and CDR2 FYNNEI come from the germline V gene. This CDR3 reads CASRDTGELFF. CDR3 nucleotides: TGTGCCAGCAGGGACACCGGGGAGCTGTTTTTT.

This clonotype was picked up one time. The rearrangement links TRBV5-5 to TRBJ2-6; D tentatively reads TRBD1 or TRBD2 (5 bases each). This CDR3 has 19 amino acids. Germline V gene data show CDR1 as SGHKS and CDR2 as YYEKEE (reference sequence). The V end was cut by 1 base, the J end by 1 base, with 18 bases between. CDR3 in DNA: TGTGCCAGCAGCTTGTCTCCTTCCGGGACGCCGTCTGGGGCCAACGTCCTGACTTTC. It specifies CASSLSPSGTPSGANVLTF.